The clone carrying this TCR beta chain came up many times. The antigen is not known. The data originate from a study of spatial heterogeneity in lung cancer. Background on the study: The average count in raw reads for each unique TCR and UMI combination exceeded nine appearances.

The presence of a unique molecular identifier marked each TCR cDNA molecule. Via MiXCR, TCRdb re-called the 5' RACE reads, giving one row per CDR3 protein. Here the sample spans approximately 18,000 distinct CDR3 sequences, 4.5% to 7% being singletons. The time point: sample taken at primary tumor resection. Sequencing of whole RNA from tumor, nontumor lung or frozen PBMC involved no sorting. The CDR3 consists of 14 residues. CDR1 and CDR2 from the germline V gene are ENHRY and SYGVKD. V lost 3 bases, J lost 5 bases, and 11 bases lay in between. Study results and caveats: Of tumor T cells, an estimated coverage of around 7% was reached for alpha chains and roughly 12% for beta chains. Tumor mutation count correlated with how many alpha and beta TCRs expanded intratumorally.

The genes are TRBV10-3 and TRBJ2-1; D might be TRBD1 (6 bases). The source is a female donor with early-stage non-small cell lung cancer. This material consisted of lung tumor tissue, taken at surgery. CDR3 in amino acids: CAISERTDHNEQFF. For the CDR3, the DNA is TGTGCCATCAGTGAACGGACAGACCACAATGAGCAGTTCTTC.